This TCR beta chain came from a study of shared clonotypes between healthy human individuals. About the study: CD4 naive and CD4 memory each took three plates per donor, while CD8 naive took two and CD8 memory one.

This was a deep-level run. The data were produced by immunoSEQ multiplex PCR, yet TCRdb's version contains in-frame clones alone and is incomplete. The repertoire holds 760,000 or so clones, with about 96% as singletons. CD8 cells regarded as naive lacked CD45RO, were positively chosen for CCR7, and omitted terminally differentiated effector memory CD45RA+ cells. With 5 bases removed from V and 3 bases from J, the gap between germline ends came to 16 bases. The CDR3 runs to 15 residues. Germline V gives CDR1 SEHNR, CDR2 FQNEAQ (reference sequence). Study results and caveats: Researchers sampled only blood; tissue repertoires likely differ.

About this clone: Its target is unknown.

V usage is TRBV7-9 and J usage is TRBJ2-5; D uncertain. The receptor's source is a man between 25 and 39 years old in good health. The specimen was naive CD8+ T cells sorted from blood. In nucleotides, the CDR3 is TGTGCCAGCAGCCCACCGTCAACCCTGGAAGAGACCCAGTACTTC. It translates to CASSPPSTLEETQYF.